The 21 T cell receptor beta chains below all came from one sample that was sequenced in a study of cytomegalovirus exposure and HLA in healthy donors. This PCR relied on a set of 60 Vbeta primers and 13 Jbeta primers. The table came from immunoSEQ multiplex PCR; TCRdb's copy has only in-frame clones and leaves some out. Of about 190,000 clones in the sample, 70% to 75% were seen once. The specimen sequenced was PBMCs. These receptor sequences come from a woman aged 25 to 39 in good health and CMV-seropositive.

V usage is TRBV18 and J usage is TRBJ2-3; 8 positions match TRBD2. The junction had 7 bases not matched to a gene; V was cut back by 11 bases and J by 3 bases. The CDR3 is 13 residues long. The V gene's germline CDR1 is KGHSH and CDR2 LQKENI. The CDR3 DNA reads as TGTGCCGGGCGGGAGGCTTGGACAGATACGCAGTATTTT. Amino acids: CAGREAWTDTQYF.

The count of this clone is one. This rearrangement joins TRBV11-2 to TRBJ1-1; 8 nucleotides agree with TRBD1. The CDR3 covers 15 residues. The germline V gene has CDR1 SGHAT and CDR2 FQNNGV. Trimming took 6 bases from V and 2 from J; bases not matched to a gene: 8. The CDR3 region is CASRPDRGYNTEAFF. DNA for the CDR3: TGTGCCAGCAGACCTGACAGGGGCTACAACACTGAAGCTTTCTTT.

V usage is TRBV29-1 and J usage is TRBJ2-1, with 9 bases aligning to TRBD1. J was trimmed by 2 bases and V by 6 bases; bases with no gene match: 5. This CDR3 spans 14 amino acids. CDR1 and CDR2 (germline): SQVTM, ANQGSEA. CDR3 coding DNA: TGCAGCGTGGCCGGGACAGGGCCCTACAATGAGCAGTTCTTC. Its protein product is CSVAGTGPYNEQFF.

V usage is TRBV27 and J usage is TRBJ2-7; TRBD2 is a possible D gene (6 bases). There are 13 residues in the CDR3. V lost 3 bases and J 3 bases, leaving 9 bases between the germline ends. CDR1 MNHEY and CDR2 SMNVEV come from the germline V gene (reference sequence). The CDR3 region has the DNA TGTGCCAGCAGTTTTTCCGGGGGCTACGAGCAGTACTTC. It encodes CASSFSGGYEQYF.

The chain combines TRBV10-1 with TRBJ1-1; D remains unclear. The V and J ends lost 4 bases and 0 bases respectively, with 6 bases between them. The CDR3 length is 13 residues. Germline lookup yields CDR1 WNHNN and CDR2 SYGVQD (reference sequence). The CDR3 DNA follows: TGCGCCAGCAGTGCACAGCTGAACACTGAAGCTTTCTTT. It codes for CASSAQLNTEAFF.

The V gene is TRBV27, the J gene TRBJ2-1; 8 nucleotides align to TRBD1. Trimming cost V 7 bases and J 3 bases; bases outside gene matches: 17. The CDR3 consists of 18 residues. Germline CDR1 and CDR2: MNHEY and SMNVEV (reference sequence). The CDR3 loop is CASTLYTTTGDLYNEQFF. For the CDR3, the DNA is TGTGCCAGCACTCTATACACGACGACAGGGGATCTCTACAATGAGCAGTTCTTC.

V and J are TRBV7-2 and TRBJ2-2; 7 bases match TRBD2. The J segment lost 5 bases and the V segment lost 5 bases, leaving 5 bases of the junction unmatched. Per the germline V gene, CDR1 is SGHTA and CDR2 is FQGNSA. The CDR3 loop spans 14 amino acids. CDR3 region: CASSPSGETGELFF. CDR3 sequence (DNA): TGTGCCAGCAGCCCTAGCGGAGAGACCGGGGAGCTGTTTTTT. Full variable domain (rest looked up from reference TRBV7-2 and TRBJ2-2): GAGVSQSPSNKVTEKGKDVELRCDPISGHTALYWYRQSLGQGLEFLIYFQGNSAPDKSGLPSDRFSAERTGGSVSTLTIQRTQQEDSAVYLCASSPSGETGELFFGEGSRLTVL.

V gene TRBV5-1 combines with J gene TRBJ1-5; a possible D gene is TRBD1 (5 bases). The V and J ends lost 3 bases and 5 bases respectively, with 18 bases between them. The CDR3 length is 16 residues. Per germline, CDR1 SGHRS and CDR2 YFSETQ. CDR3 nucleotides: TGCGCCAGCAGCTCAATCACTTCAGGGAACGATCAGCCCCAGCATTTT. As protein: CASSSITSGNDQPQHF. Based on the CDR3 plus reference TRBV5-1 and TRBJ1-5, the full variable domain is KAGVTQTPRYLIKTRGQQVTLSCSPISGHRSVSWYQQTPGQGLQFLFEYFSETQRNKGNFPGRFSGRQFSNSRSEMNVSTLELGDSALYLCASSSITSGNDQPQHFGDGTRLSIL.

This chain uses TRBV5-4 with TRBJ1-5, with a weak D call TRBD1 (6 bases). There are 13 residues in the CDR3. V was cut by 2 bases and J by 5 bases, with 8 bases left in between. Germline-derived CDR1 and CDR2 are SGHNT and YYREEE (reference sequence). Here the CDR3 DNA reads TGTGCCAGCAGCTTTGGGGGCGATCAGCCCCAGCATTTT. Amino acid sequence: CASSFGGDQPQHF.

The J gene is TRBJ2-2, the V gene TRBV7-2; D is uncertain. Germline values: CDR1 SGHTA, CDR2 FQGNSA. There are 14 residues in the CDR3. V was clipped by 1 base and J by 4 bases, with 7 bases between them. The CDR3 loop is CASSLVVSTGELFF. The CDR3 DNA reads TGTGCCAGCAGCTTAGTCGTTTCCACCGGGGAGCTGTTTTTT.

The rearrangement joins TRBV27 to TRBJ1-4; the D is unclear. The ends were cut back, 3 bases at V and 2 bases at J, with 10 bases in the middle. There are 15 residues in the CDR3. Per the germline V gene, CDR1 is MNHEY and CDR2 is SMNVEV (reference sequence). The CDR3 coding sequence is TGTGCCAGCAGTTTCCGGGAGGGTACTAATGAAAAACTGTTTTTT. It yields the protein CASSFREGTNEKLFF. Filled out from reference TRBV27 and TRBJ1-4, the complete variable domain reads EAQVTQNPRYLITVTGKKLTVTCSQNMNHEYMSWYRQDPGLGLRQIYYSMNVEVTDKGDVPEGYKVSRKEKRNFPLILESPSPNQTSLYFCASSFREGTNEKLFFGSGTQLSVL.

The chain is built from TRBV29-1 and TRBJ2-3; tentatively, D is TRBD2 (5 bases). CDR1 and CDR2 from the germline V gene are SQVTM and ANQGSEA. The CDR3 is 15 residues long. Trimming stripped 3 bases from V and 2 bases from J, with 15 bases between. CDR3 in DNA: TGCAGCGTTGACCTCCGGGGAACCAACACAGATACGCAGTATTTT. It codes for CSVDLRGTNTDTQYF.

The V gene is TRBV5-1, the J gene TRBJ2-3, with a tentative D call TRBD2 (5 bases). CDR1 and CDR2 from the germline V gene are SGHRS and YFSETQ. This CDR3 contains 15 residues. The V gene lost 4 bases and the J gene lost 2 bases, with 14 bases spanning the gap. This chain's CDR3 is CASSPPDSYTDTQYF. The CDR3 DNA is TGCGCCAGCAGCCCGCCGGACTCGTACACAGATACGCAGTATTTT. The full variable domain, its missing parts supplied by reference TRBV5-1 and TRBJ2-3, is KAGVTQTPRYLIKTRGQQVTLSCSPISGHRSVSWYQQTPGQGLQFLFEYFSETQRNKGNFPGRFSGRQFSNSRSEMNVSTLELGDSALYLCASSPPDSYTDTQYFGPGTRLTVL.

This chain uses TRBV7-9 with TRBJ1-1; D is undetermined. Trimming shortened V by 1 base and J by 2 bases, and 8 bases separated the two germline ends. Per germline, CDR1 SEHNR and CDR2 FQNEAQ (reference sequence). This CDR3 region has 14 residues. The CDR3 here is CASSLENRNTEAFF. Here the CDR3 DNA reads TGTGCCAGCAGCTTAGAAAACAGAAACACTGAAGCTTTCTTT.

This clone has only a few counts. The rearrangement links TRBV11-2 to TRBJ2-1, with TRBD2 matching 9 bases. Per germline, CDR1 SGHAT and CDR2 FQNNGV. With 0 bases clipped from V and 2 bases from J, the junction kept 5 bases outside the gene matches. The CDR3 totals 17 residues. Here the CDR3 reads CASSLELAGLAYNEQFF. The CDR3 DNA is TGTGCCAGCAGCTTAGAGCTAGCGGGACTCGCCTACAATGAGCAGTTCTTC.

The rearrangement links TRBV7-8 to TRBJ2-7; D is possibly TRBD2 (6 bases). Looked up from germline, CDR1 is SGHVS and CDR2 is FQNEAQ. Trimming removed 0 bases from V and 5 bases from J, with 11 bases in between. The CDR3 has 14 amino acids. The CDR3 coding sequence is TGTGCCAGCAGCTTAGCGGGGGGTCGCGACGAGCAGTACTTC. Amino acids: CASSLAGGRDEQYF.

This chain uses TRBV15 with TRBJ2-7; a possible D gene is TRBD2 (6 bases). V was pared by 5 bases and J by 0 bases, with 20 bases between. The germline CDR1 and CDR2 sequences are LNHNV and YYDKDF (reference sequence). The length of the CDR3 is 17 residues. The CDR3 is CATSSQNGGRGSYEQYF. The CDR3 DNA reads TGTGCCACCAGCTCCCAGAATGGCGGGCGGGGCTCCTACGAGCAGTACTTC.

The chain uses TRBV5-1 and TRBJ2-7, with 11 bases fitting TRBD1. The trim removed 2 bases at V and 5 bases at J, leaving 6 bases unmatched. Germline V gives CDR1 SGHRS, CDR2 YFSETQ. This CDR3 spans 15 amino acids. The CDR3 protein is CASSFRTGGVDEQYF. CDR3 DNA sequence: TGCGCCAGCAGCTTCCGGACAGGGGGCGTCGACGAGCAGTACTTC.

The chain links TRBV7-2 to TRBJ2-5; the match to TRBD1 covers 11 bases. This CDR3 spans 18 amino acids. The germline V gene encodes CDR1 SGHTA and CDR2 FQGNSA. The junction had 8 bases not matched to a gene; V was cut back by 0 bases and J by 2 bases. The chain's CDR3 is CASSLAYGRDRGQETQYF. DNA of the CDR3: TGTGCCAGCAGCTTAGCGTATGGGAGGGACAGGGGGCAAGAGACCCAGTACTTC.

The chain has TRBV6-5 and TRBJ2-3, with TRBD2 identical over 9 bases. Germline CDR1 MNHEY, CDR2 SVGAGI. This CDR3 comprises 15 residues. J was trimmed by 2 bases and V by 6 bases; bases with no gene match: 6. The CDR3 sequence: CASSQAGGPTDTQYF. Written as DNA, the CDR3 is TGTGCCAGCAGCCAAGCGGGAGGCCCCACAGATACGCAGTATTTT.

The genes are TRBV2 and TRBJ2-7; perhaps TRBD2 as D (5 bases). From germline, CDR1 is SNHLY and CDR2 FYNNEI. Trimming removed 6 bases at V and 1 base at J, with 13 bases between. The CDR3 is made up of 14 amino acids. Written as DNA, the CDR3 is TGTGCCAGCAGGTGGACTTACCCTTCCTACGAGCAGTACTTC. Its protein is CASRWTYPSYEQYF.